The present TCR delta chain was sequenced within a study of gamma-delta T cells after stem cell transplantation. In its sample, this clone was seen a few times. With a much larger clone just one base away, this may be a read error. Other DNA sequences of this sample code for an identical CDR3. The germline V gene encodes CDR1 GEAIGNYY and CDR2 EKD. CDR3 length equals 22 residues. The V and J ends lost 0 bases and 0 bases, in that order; junction bases with no gene match: 13. TCRdb re-called the RT-PCR reads through CATT. The sample holds over a thousand delta-chain clones, approximately 2.7% seen once.

The chain carries TRDV2 and TRDJ3, with TRDD3 matching over 10 bases. The TCR sequence derives from a human donor. It is not recorded whose cells these are; they may come from a transplant donor. The sequencing input was gamma-delta T cells. CDR3 amino acids: CACDTVGGYAPKNSWDTRQMFF. CDR3 coding DNA: TGTGCCTGTGACACCGTCGGGGGATACGCGCCGAAAAACTCCTGGGACACCCGACAGATGTTTTTC.